This is a list of T cell receptor beta chains from one sample in a study of T cell repertoires in cytomegalovirus infection. TCRdb independently ran MiXCR on the reads; one entry per CDR3 protein. Of fewer than 400,000 distinct CDR3 sequences listed, around 18% are singletons. The sample taken for sequencing was PBMCs. The origin of the receptors is a human donor in good health (CMV status not recorded). Some clones in this sample may be carry-over from other donors' samples. The CDR3 runs from the conserved cysteine through the conserved F or W. Each record gives: V gene, D gene, J gene, clone size, CDR3 DNA, CDR3 protein. A D gene is named only where the DNA matches it firmly. Size tells how often a clone was seen (once, few, many) or the class of an expanded clone, and some rows leave it out.

TRBV20-1,.,TRBJ1-6,.,TGCAGTGCTAGTGCGGGGGGAGGTGATTCACCCCTCCACTTT,CSASAGGGDSPLHF
TRBV28,.,TRBJ1-4,few,TGTGCCAGCAGTTCCCCAGAGCCGAGCGGTGAAAAACTGTTTTTT,CASSSPEPSGEKLFF
TRBV12-3/TRBV12-4,.,TRBJ2-2,few,TGTGCCAGCAAGGGTGAGAATCAGAACACCGGGGAGCTGTTTTTT,CASKGENQNTGELFF
TRBV6-4,.,TRBJ2-3,.,TGTGCCAGCAGTATAGCGGGCACAGATACGCAGTATTTT,CASSIAGTDTQYF
TRBV12-3/TRBV12-4,.,TRBJ2-1,.,TGTGCCAGCACCCAAGCGGTTTTCCCCCGTGAGCAGTTCTTC,CASTQAVFPREQFF
TRBV12-3/TRBV12-4,.,TRBJ2-7,few,TGTGCCAGCAGCCGTGGGGACGTTATCTCCTACGAGCAGTACTTC,CASSRGDVISYEQYF
TRBV12-3/TRBV12-4,.,TRBJ1-2,many,TGTGCCAGCAGCCCGGGGCGGCTGGTTTACTATGGCTACACCTTC,CASSPGRLVYYGYTF
TRBV12-3/TRBV12-4,.,TRBJ2-1,few,TGTGCCAGCAGTCGACAGGTCCAGGTCGGGCAGTTCTTC,CASSRQVQVGQFF
TRBV7-2,.,TRBJ2-1,many,TGTGCCAGCAGCTTAGAAAGCTCCTACAATGAGCAGTTCTTC,CASSLESSYNEQFF
TRBV28,.,TRBJ1-6,many,TGTGCCAGCAGTTTTGGTGGTTCACCCCTCCACTTT,CASSFGGSPLHF
TRBV7-9,.,TRBJ1-5,.,TGTGCCAGCAGCTTCGTACAGGGCCGGGGTTATAGCAATCAGCCCCAGCATTTT,CASSFVQGRGYSNQPQHF
TRBV7-2,.,TRBJ2-3,many,TGTGCCAGCAGCTTAGGAGTCCGCGGGGCTCAGGATACGCAGTATTTT,CASSLGVRGAQDTQYF
TRBV20-1,.,TRBJ1-1,few,TGCAGTGCGGTTACAGGGATGAACACTGAAGCTTTCTTT,CSAVTGMNTEAFF
TRBV12-3/TRBV12-4,.,TRBJ1-2,many,TGTGCCACCTCGGACATACCTCACTATGGCTACACCTTC,CATSDIPHYGYTF
TRBV7-2,.,TRBJ1-1,many,TGTGCCAGCAGCTTCGATGGACTACTCTGGGGAGCTTTCTTT,CASSFDGLLWGAFF
TRBV2,TRBD2,TRBJ2-3,.,TGTGCCAGCGAGACTAGCGGGGGGAAGTATTTT,CASETSGGKYF
TRBV5-1,.,TRBJ1-4,.,TGCGCCAGCAGCGGGGAGGGGATGAAGGGTGAAAAACTGTTTTTT,CASSGEGMKGEKLFF